This T cell receptor (beta chain) was found in a study of cytomegalovirus exposure and HLA in healthy donors. Primers for the PCR totalled 60 Vbeta and 13 Jbeta. Generated by immunoSEQ multiplex PCR, the TCRdb table keeps only in-frame clones and is missing some. This sample's clone table lists 100,000 to 150,000 clones. The germline CDR1 and CDR2 sequences are MNHEY and SMNVEV (reference sequence). This CDR3 region has 15 residues. V lost 6 bases, J lost 7 bases, and 11 bases stayed unmatched. This sequence was found in a woman aged 40-49 years in good health and CMV-seropositive. The chain employs TRBV27 and TRBJ2-7; 11 bases match TRBD1. Sequencing used PBMCs. CDR3 DNA: TGTGCCAGCAGCCCCACCGGGACAGGGGGTGGGGAGCAGTACTTC. It specifies CASSPTGTGGGEQYF.